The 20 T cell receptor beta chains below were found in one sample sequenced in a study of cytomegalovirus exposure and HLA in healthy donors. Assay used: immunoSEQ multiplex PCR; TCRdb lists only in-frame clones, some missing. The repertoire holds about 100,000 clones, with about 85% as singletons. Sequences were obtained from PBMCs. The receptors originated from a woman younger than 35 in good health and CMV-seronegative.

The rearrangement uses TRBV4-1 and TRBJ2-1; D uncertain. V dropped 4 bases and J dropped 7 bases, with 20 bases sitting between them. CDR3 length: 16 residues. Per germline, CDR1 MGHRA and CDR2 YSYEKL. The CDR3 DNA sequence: TGCGCCAGCAGCCCTCCGGCTGAGGAGTGGAAAAATGAGCAGTTCTTC. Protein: CASSPPAEEWKNEQFF.

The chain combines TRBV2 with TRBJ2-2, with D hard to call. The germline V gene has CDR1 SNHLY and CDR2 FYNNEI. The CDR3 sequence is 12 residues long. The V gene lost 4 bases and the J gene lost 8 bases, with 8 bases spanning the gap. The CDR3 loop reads CASSVIGGELFF. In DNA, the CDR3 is TGTGCCAGCAGTGTTATCGGGGGGGAGCTGTTTTTT.

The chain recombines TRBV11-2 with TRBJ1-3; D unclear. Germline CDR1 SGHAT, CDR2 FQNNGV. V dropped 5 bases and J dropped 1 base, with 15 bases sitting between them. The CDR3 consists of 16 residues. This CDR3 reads CASSTDGGVSGNTIYF. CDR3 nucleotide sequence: TGTGCCAGCAGCACAGACGGTGGTGTTTCTGGAAACACCATATATTTT.

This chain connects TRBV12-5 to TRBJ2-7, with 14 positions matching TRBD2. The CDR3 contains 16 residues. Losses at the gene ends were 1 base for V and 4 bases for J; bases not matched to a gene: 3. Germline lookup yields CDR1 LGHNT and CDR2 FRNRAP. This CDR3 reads CASGLGGTSGGYEQYF. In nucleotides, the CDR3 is TGTGCTAGTGGTTTGGGCGGGACTAGCGGGGGTTACGAGCAGTACTTC. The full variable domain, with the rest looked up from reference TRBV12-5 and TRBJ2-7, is DARVTQTPRHKVTEMGQEVTMRCQPILGHNTVFWYRQTMMQGLELLAYFRNRAPLDDSGMPKDRFSAEMPDATLATLKIQPSEPRDSAVYFCASGLGGTSGGYEQYFGPGTRLTVT.

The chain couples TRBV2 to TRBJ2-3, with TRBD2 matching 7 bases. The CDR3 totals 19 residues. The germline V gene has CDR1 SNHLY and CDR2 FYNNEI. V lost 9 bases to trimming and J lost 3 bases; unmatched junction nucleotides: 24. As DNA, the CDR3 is TGTGCCAGTACCCTCGATTATACCGAAAGCGGGGAGGCAACAGATACGCAGTATTTT. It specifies CASTLDYTESGEATDTQYF.

CDR3 in DNA: TGTGCCAGCAGCGCCGACTGGCGGGGGATTTACAATGAGCAGTTCTTC. Encoded protein: CASSADWRGIYNEQFF. The V and J genes are TRBV9 and TRBJ2-1; 7 positions match TRBD2. The CDR3 covers 16 residues. Trimming at V came to 3 bases and at J to 4 bases, leaving 10 bases not matched to a gene. Per the germline V gene, CDR1 is SGDLS and CDR2 is YYNGEE.

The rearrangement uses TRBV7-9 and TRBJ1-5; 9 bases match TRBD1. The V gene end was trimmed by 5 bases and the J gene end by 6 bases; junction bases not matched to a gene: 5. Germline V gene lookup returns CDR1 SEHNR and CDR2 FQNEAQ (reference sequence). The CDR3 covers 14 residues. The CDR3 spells CASSPLTGGQPQHF. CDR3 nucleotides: TGTGCCAGCAGCCCGCTGACAGGGGGTCAGCCCCAGCATTTT. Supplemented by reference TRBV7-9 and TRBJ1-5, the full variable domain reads DTGVSQNPRHKITKRGQNVTFRCDPISEHNRLYWYRQTLGQGPEFLTYFQNEAQLEKSRLLSDRFSAERPKGSFSTLEIQRTEQGDSAMYLCASSPLTGGQPQHFGDGTRLSIL.

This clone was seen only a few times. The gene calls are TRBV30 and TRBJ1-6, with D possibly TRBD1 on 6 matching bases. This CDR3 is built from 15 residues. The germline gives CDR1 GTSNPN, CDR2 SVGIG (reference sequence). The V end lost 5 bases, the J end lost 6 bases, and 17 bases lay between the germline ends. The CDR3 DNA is TGTGCCTGGGGAGAACAGGGTTTACGTAATTCACCCCTCCACTTT. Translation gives CAWGEQGLRNSPLHF.

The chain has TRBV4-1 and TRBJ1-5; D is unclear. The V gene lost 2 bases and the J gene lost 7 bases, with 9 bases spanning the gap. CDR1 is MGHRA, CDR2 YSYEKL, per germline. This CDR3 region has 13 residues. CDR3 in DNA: TGCGCCAGCAGCCAATCTCCCCCCCAGCCCCAGCATTTT. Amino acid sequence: CASSQSPPQPQHF.

Written as DNA, the CDR3 is TGTGCCAGCAGTTACTCTGGGCGGCAGTTCTTC. Protein product: CASSYSGRQFF. V and J are TRBV6-5 and TRBJ2-1, with unresolved D. The CDR3 contains 11 residues. Deletions cut 0 bases from V and 12 bases from J, with 6 bases between. Germline V gene sequence: CDR1 MNHEY, CDR2 SVGAGI.

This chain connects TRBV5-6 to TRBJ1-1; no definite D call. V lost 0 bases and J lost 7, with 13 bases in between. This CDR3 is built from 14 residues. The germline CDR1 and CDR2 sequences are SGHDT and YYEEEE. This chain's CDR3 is CASSLGPGGNEAFF. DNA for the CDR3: TGTGCCAGCAGCTTGGGACCGGGAGGAAATGAAGCTTTCTTT.

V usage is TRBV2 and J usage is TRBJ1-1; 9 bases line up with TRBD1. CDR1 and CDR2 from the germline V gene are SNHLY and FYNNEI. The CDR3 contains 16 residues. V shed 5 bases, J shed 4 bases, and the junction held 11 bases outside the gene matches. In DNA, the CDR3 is TGTGCCAGCAGTTCCGGGACAGGGTCCTTAGGCACTGAAGCTTTCTTT. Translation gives CASSSGTGSLGTEAFF.

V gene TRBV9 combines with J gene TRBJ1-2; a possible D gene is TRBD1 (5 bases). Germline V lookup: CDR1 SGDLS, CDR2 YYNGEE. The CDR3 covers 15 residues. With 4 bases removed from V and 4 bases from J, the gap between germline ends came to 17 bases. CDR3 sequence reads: CASSSFDSNFYGYTF. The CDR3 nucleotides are TGTGCCAGCAGCTCTTTTGACAGCAATTTCTATGGCTACACCTTC.

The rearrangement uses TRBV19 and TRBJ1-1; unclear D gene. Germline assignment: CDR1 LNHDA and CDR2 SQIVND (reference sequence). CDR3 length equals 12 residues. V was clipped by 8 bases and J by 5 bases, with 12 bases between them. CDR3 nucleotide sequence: TGTGCCAGTCTTGACCGGGAGACTGAAGCTTTCTTT. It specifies CASLDRETEAFF.

CDR3 coding DNA: TGTGCCAGCAGCTTGGACGGAGGGAGGGAGCAGTACTTC. Its protein is CASSLDGGREQYF. The chain employs TRBV5-5 and TRBJ2-7; D is perhaps TRBD2 (6 bases). V lost 0 bases, J lost 7 bases, and 11 bases lay in between. Germline V gives CDR1 SGHKS, CDR2 YYEKEE (reference sequence). CDR3 length equals 13 residues.

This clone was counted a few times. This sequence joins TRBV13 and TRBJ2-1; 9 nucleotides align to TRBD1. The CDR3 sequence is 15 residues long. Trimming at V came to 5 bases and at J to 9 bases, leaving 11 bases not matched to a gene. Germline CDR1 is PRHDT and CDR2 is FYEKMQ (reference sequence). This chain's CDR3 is CASSPQQGAAGEQFF. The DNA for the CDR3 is TGTGCCAGCAGCCCACAACAGGGGGCGGCCGGTGAGCAGTTCTTC.

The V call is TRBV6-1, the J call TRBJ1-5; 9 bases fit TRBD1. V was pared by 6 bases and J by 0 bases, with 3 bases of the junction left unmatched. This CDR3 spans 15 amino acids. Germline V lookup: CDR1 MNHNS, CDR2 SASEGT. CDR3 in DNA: TGTGCCAGCAGGGAGGACAGGGGTAGCAATCAGCCCCAGCATTTT. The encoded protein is CASREDRGSNQPQHF.

The CDR3 reads CASRSYEQYF. CDR3 in DNA: TGTGCCAGCAGGTCTTACGAGCAGTACTTC. The gene calls are TRBV6-1 and TRBJ2-7; D is ambiguous. Germline assignment: CDR1 MNHNS and CDR2 SASEGT. The CDR3 is 10 amino acids. Trimming stripped 6 bases from V and 4 bases from J, with 4 bases between.

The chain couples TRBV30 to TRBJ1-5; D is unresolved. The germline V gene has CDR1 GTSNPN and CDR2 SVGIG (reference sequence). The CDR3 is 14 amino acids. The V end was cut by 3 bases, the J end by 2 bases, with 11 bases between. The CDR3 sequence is CAWSRVLGNQPQHF. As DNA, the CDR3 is TGTGCCTGGAGCCGGGTTTTGGGCAATCAGCCCCAGCATTTT.

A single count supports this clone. CDR3 DNA: TGTGCCAGCAGTTTATCGAGCGGGGGGGCCGAAACGCAGTATTTT. Translating it yields CASSLSSGGAETQYF. V gene TRBV27 combines with J gene TRBJ2-3, with 10 bases aligning to TRBD2. The CDR3 has 15 amino acids. Germline V gives CDR1 MNHEY, CDR2 SMNVEV (reference sequence). V lost 0 bases, J lost 9 bases, and 6 bases stayed unmatched.